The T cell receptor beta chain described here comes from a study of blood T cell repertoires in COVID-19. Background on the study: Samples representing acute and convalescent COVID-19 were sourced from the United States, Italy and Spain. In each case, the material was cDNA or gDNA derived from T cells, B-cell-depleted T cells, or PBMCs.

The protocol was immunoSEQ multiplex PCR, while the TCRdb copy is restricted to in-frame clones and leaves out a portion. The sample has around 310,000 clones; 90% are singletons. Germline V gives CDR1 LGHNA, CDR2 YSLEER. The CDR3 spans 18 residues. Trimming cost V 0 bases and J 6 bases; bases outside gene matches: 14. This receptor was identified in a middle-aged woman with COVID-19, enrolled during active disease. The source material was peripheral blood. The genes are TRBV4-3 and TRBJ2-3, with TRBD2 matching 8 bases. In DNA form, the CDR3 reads TGCGCCAGCAGCCAAGAGGAATTGACGGGGGGGCGGTTGGATACGCAGTATTTT. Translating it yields CASSQEELTGGRLDTQYF.